These T cell receptor beta chains were read from a single sample in a study of shared clonotypes between healthy human individuals. Here immunoSEQ multiplex PCR was the method, and the copy in TCRdb shows in-frame clones only, minus some. The sample consists of about 960,000 clones, roughly 72% of them appearing once. Sample: memory CD4+ T cells sorted from blood. These receptors were taken from a man in his late teens or twenties in good health. CDR3s include the opening cysteine and the closing phenylalanine or tryptophan. D genes are given only for firm matches. Expanded clones get a size class; other rows say once, few or many, or leave the size out.

abundance	v_gene	d_gene	j_gene	CDR3aa	CDR3nt
-	TRBV7-9	-	TRBJ1-2	CASSSNTPLYGYTF	TGTGCCAGCTCGTCTAATACACCCCTTTATGGCTACACCTTC
-	TRBV19	TRBD1	TRBJ2-7	CASSRPGQAPYEQYF	TGTGCCAGTAGCCGACCGGGACAGGCTCCCTACGAGCAGTACTTC
-	TRBV5-1	TRBD1	TRBJ2-7	CASSFDGQGSSYEQYF	TGCGCCAGCAGCTTTGACGGACAGGGAAGCTCCTACGAGCAGTACTTC
-	TRBV30	-	TRBJ1-6	CAWSVPLTRIGSNSPLHF	TGTGCCTGGAGTGTACCCCTGACGAGGATAGGGTCTAATTCACCCCTCCACTTT
-	TRBV11-2	-	TRBJ1-3	CASSLDPWGNTIYF	TGTGCCAGCAGCTTAGACCCGTGGGGAAACACCATATATTTT
-	TRBV5-1	-	TRBJ2-3	CASSLGGNQDTQYF	TGCGCCAGCAGCTTGGGGGGAAATCAAGATACGCAGTATTTT
-	TRBV29-1	-	TRBJ1-4	CSALGEGTEKLFF	TGCAGCGCCCTAGGAGAGGGGACTGAAAAACTGTTTTTT
-	TRBV10-3	-	TRBJ2-3	CAISVRGSSTDTQYF	TGTGCCATCAGTGTAAGGGGGAGTAGCACAGATACGCAGTATTTT
once	TRBV4-1	TRBD2	TRBJ2-1	CASSPGTSGDKLYNEQFF	TGCGCCAGCAGCCCCGGGACTAGCGGGGACAAACTTTACAATGAGCAGTTCTTC
-	TRBV7-9	-	TRBJ2-5	CASSSSGTTETQYF	TGTGCCAGCAGCTCCTCCGGGACCACAGAGACCCAGTACTTC
-	TRBV30	TRBD1	TRBJ1-6	CAWTGQGNSPLHF	TGTGCCTGGACGGGACAGGGAAATTCACCCCTCCACTTT
-	TRBV11-2	TRBD2	TRBJ2-2	CASSLAAGGPTGELFF	TGTGCCAGCAGCTTAGCCGCGGGAGGGCCGACCGGGGAGCTGTTTTTT
-	TRBV5-1	TRBD1	TRBJ2-7	CASSLVGGTGGFYEQYF	TGCGCCAGCAGCTTGGTCGGCGGGACAGGGGGCTTTTACGAGCAGTACTTC
few	TRBV4-3	TRBD1	TRBJ1-6	CASSQGDSANNSPLHF	TGCGCCAGCAGCCAAGGGGACAGCGCCAATAATTCACCCCTCCACTTT
-	TRBV29-1	TRBD1	TRBJ1-1	CSVRRDRGRNTEAFF	TGCAGCGTTCGGCGGGACAGGGGGCGGAACACTGAAGCTTTCTTT
-	TRBV30	TRBD2	TRBJ2-1	CAWSVPGLAVGNEQFF	TGTGCCTGGAGTGTACCCGGACTAGCGGTGGGCAATGAGCAGTTCTTC
-	TRBV19	TRBD1	TRBJ2-2	CASTGQGFTGELFF	TGTGCCAGTACAGGACAGGGTTTTACCGGGGAGCTGTTTTTT
few	TRBV5-6	-	TRBJ1-2	CASTPPGPGRKTTYGYTF	TGTGCCAGCACCCCCCCTGGCCCAGGACGGAAGACTACCTATGGCTACACCTTC
-	TRBV18	TRBD1	TRBJ2-7	CASSPGQETYEQYF	TGTGCCAGCTCACCAGGACAGGAGACCTACGAGCAGTACTTC
-	TRBV6-1	TRBD2	TRBJ2-1	CASSGWEGGEQFF	TGTGCCAGCAGTGGGTGGGAGGGAGGCGAGCAGTTCTTC
few	TRBV7-9	TRBD1	TRBJ2-7	CASSPRGTAYEQYF	TGTGCCAGCAGCCCCAGGGGGACAGCCTACGAGCAGTACTTC
few	TRBV7-9	-	TRBJ1-1	CASSYLQEKAFF	TGTGCCAGCAGCTACCTACAGGAGAAAGCTTTCTTT
-	TRBV6-6	TRBD1	TRBJ2-1	CASSDPGQGGNEQFF	TGTGCCAGCAGTGACCCGGGACAGGGGGGAAATGAGCAGTTCTTC
few	TRBV7-2	TRBD2	TRBJ2-7	CASSLAGLAGDEQYF	TGTGCCAGCAGCTTAGCGGGGCTCGCGGGAGACGAGCAGTACTTC
-	TRBV27	TRBD2	TRBJ2-7	CASSPPWTSGNSYEQYF	TGTGCCAGCAGTCCCCCTTGGACTAGCGGGAATTCCTACGAGCAGTACTTC
few	TRBV5-1	-	TRBJ1-5	CASSLDGDNQPQHF	TGCGCCAGCAGCTTGGATGGAGACAATCAGCCCCAGCATTTT
-	TRBV5-1	-	TRBJ1-3	CASSSQGPSGNTIYF	TGCGCCAGCAGCTCCCAGGGTCCCTCTGGAAACACCATATATTTT
-	TRBV29-1	TRBD2	TRBJ2-1	CSVEAGGARQFF	TGCAGCGTTGAAGCCGGGGGGGCCAGGCAGTTCTTC
-	TRBV6-4	TRBD2	TRBJ2-1	CASRGTSGNNEQFF	TGTGCCAGCAGAGGGACTAGCGGGAACAATGAGCAGTTCTTC
-	TRBV5-4	-	TRBJ1-1	CASSWGPNTEAFF	TGTGCCAGCAGTTGGGGTCCGAACACTGAAGCTTTCTTT
-	TRBV28	-	TRBJ1-2	CASRGSTTLYGYTF	TGTGCCAGCAGAGGGTCGACAACCCTCTATGGCTACACCTTC
-	TRBV6-1	-	TRBJ2-2	CASGSPPNTGELFF	TGTGCCAGCGGCTCTCCCCCGAACACCGGGGAGCTGTTTTTT
-	TRBV10-3	TRBD2	TRBJ2-7	CAISGLAGGYEQYF	TGTGCCATCAGTGGACTAGCGGGAGGTTACGAGCAGTACTTC
-	TRBV9	-	TRBJ2-7	CASSVGALSSYEQYF	TGTGCCAGCAGCGTAGGTGCCCTGAGCTCCTACGAGCAGTACTTC
once	TRBV18	TRBD1	TRBJ2-7	CASSSGGSYEQYF	TGTGCCAGCTCGTCAGGGGGAAGTTACGAGCAGTACTTC
-	TRBV30	-	TRBJ2-6	CAWSLTSGQSSGANVLTF	TGTGCCTGGAGTTTAACTTCGGGACAATCCTCTGGGGCCAACGTCCTGACTTTC
-	TRBV30	TRBD1	TRBJ1-5	CAWSTGGNQPQHF	TGTGCCTGGTCTACAGGGGGCAATCAGCCCCAGCATTTT
-	TRBV30	TRBD1	TRBJ2-3	CAWSTRRTGGTDTQYF	TGTGCCTGGAGTACACGGAGGACAGGGGGAACAGATACGCAGTATTTT
-	TRBV6-5	TRBD1	TRBJ1-2	CASSYTRGDTTF	TGTGCCAGCAGTTACACCAGGGGGGACACCACCTTC
few	TRBV9	-	TRBJ2-5	CASSPIGGLETQYF	TGTGCCAGCAGCCCCATCGGGGGCCTGGAGACCCAGTACTTC
-	TRBV6-1	-	TRBJ1-5	CASGLGVSNQPQHF	TGTGCCAGCGGGCTAGGGGTGTCCAATCAGCCCCAGCATTTT
-	TRBV6-1	-	TRBJ2-7	CASRAEQYF	TGTGCCAGCCGGGCCGAGCAGTACTTC
few	TRBV6-6	-	TRBJ1-6	CASRSAENSPLHF	TGTGCCTCCCGGTCCGCCGAGAATTCACCCCTCCACTTT
-	TRBV28	TRBD2	TRBJ2-7	CASSPLAGTYEQYF	TGTGCCAGCAGTCCTCTAGCGGGGACCTACGAGCAGTACTTC
-	TRBV29-1	-	TRBJ2-3	CSVTRVADTQYF	TGCAGCGTAACCCGGGTGGCAGATACGCAGTATTTT
once	TRBV7-8	-	TRBJ1-2	CASSLREGYYGYTF	TGTGCCAGCAGCTTACGCGAGGGCTACTATGGCTACACCTTC
-	TRBV5-6	-	TRBJ2-7	CASSPGLSYEQYF	TGTGCCAGCAGCCCGGGACTTTCCTACGAGCAGTACTTC
once	TRBV28	TRBD1	TRBJ2-5	CASSADRGETQYF	TGTGCCAGCAGTGCCGACAGGGGCGAGACCCAGTACTTC
-	TRBV27	TRBD1	TRBJ1-6	CASSSTGTYSPLHF	TGTGCCAGCAGTTCGACAGGGACGTATTCACCCCTCCACTTT
-	TRBV5-1	-	TRBJ2-3	CASSLAGSTDTQYF	TGCGCCAGCAGCTTGGCCGGCAGCACAGATACGCAGTATTTT